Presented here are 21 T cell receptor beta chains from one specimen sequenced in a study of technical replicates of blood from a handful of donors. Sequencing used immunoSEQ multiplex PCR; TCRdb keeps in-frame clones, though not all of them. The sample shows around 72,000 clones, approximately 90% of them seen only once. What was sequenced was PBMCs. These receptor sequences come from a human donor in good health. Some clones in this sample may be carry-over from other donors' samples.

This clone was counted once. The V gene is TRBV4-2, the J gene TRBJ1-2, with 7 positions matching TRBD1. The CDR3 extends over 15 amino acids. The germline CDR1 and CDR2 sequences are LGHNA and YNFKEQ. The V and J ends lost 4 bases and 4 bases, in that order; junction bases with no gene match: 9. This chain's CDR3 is CASSPVEGGTYGYTF. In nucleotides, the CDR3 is TGTGCCAGCAGCCCGGTTGAAGGGGGCACCTATGGCTACACCTTC.

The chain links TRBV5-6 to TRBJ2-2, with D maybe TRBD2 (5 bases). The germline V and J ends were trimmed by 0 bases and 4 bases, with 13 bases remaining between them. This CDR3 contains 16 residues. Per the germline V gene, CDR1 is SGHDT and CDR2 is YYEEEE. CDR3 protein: CASSLVLAQTTGELFF. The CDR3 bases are TGTGCCAGCAGCTTGGTGCTAGCACAGACCACCGGGGAGCTGTTTTTT.

CDR3: CASSLGVWSTDTQYF. In nucleotides, the CDR3 is TGCGCCAGCAGCTTGGGCGTTTGGAGCACAGATACGCAGTATTTT. The chain joins TRBV5-1 to TRBJ2-3; unclear D gene. This CDR3 is 15 amino acids long. Trimming removed 0 bases from V and 0 bases from J, with 8 bases in between. Per germline, CDR1 SGHRS and CDR2 YFSETQ.

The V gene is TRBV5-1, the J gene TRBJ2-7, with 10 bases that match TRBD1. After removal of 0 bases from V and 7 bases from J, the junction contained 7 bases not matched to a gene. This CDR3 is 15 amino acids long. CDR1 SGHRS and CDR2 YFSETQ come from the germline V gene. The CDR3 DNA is TGCGCCAGCAGCTTGGACCCAGGGACAGGGGATGAGCAGTACTTC. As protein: CASSLDPGTGDEQYF.

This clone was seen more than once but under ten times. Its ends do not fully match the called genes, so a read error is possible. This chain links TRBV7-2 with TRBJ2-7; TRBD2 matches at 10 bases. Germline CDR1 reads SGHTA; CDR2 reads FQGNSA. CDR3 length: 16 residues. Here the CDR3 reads CASSIAPTSGLYEQYF. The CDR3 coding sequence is TGTGCCAGCAGCATAGCCCCGACTAGCGGGCTCTACGAGCAGTACTTC.

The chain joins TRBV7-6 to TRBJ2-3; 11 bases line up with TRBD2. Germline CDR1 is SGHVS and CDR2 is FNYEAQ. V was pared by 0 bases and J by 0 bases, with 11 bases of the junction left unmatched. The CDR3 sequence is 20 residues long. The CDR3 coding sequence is TGTGCCAGCAGCTTAGCGAGGGGGCTAGCGGGAGGTCCTAGCACAGATACGCAGTATTTT. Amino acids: CASSLARGLAGGPSTDTQYF.

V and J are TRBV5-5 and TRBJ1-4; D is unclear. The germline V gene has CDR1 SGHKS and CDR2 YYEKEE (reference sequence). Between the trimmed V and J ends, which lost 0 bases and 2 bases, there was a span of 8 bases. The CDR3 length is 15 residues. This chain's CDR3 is CASSLVSSTNEKLFF. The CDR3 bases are TGTGCCAGCAGCTTGGTTAGTTCTACTAATGAAAAACTGTTTTTT.

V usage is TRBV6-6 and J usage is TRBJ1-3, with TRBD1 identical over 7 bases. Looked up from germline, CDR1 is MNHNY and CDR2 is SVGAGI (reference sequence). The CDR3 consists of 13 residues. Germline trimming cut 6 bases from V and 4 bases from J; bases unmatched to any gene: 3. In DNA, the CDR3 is TGTGCCAGCAGGCCGACAGGGGGAAACACCATATATTTT. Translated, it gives CASRPTGGNTIYF.

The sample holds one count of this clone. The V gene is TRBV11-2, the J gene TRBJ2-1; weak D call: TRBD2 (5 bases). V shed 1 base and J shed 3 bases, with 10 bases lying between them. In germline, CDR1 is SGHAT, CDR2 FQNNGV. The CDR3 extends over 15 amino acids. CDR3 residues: CASSLASGIYNEQFF. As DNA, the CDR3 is TGTGCCAGCAGCTTAGCATCGGGGATCTACAATGAGCAGTTCTTC. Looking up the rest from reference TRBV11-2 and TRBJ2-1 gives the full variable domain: EAGVAQSPRYKIIEKRQSVAFWCNPISGHATLYWYQQILGQGPKLLIQFQNNGVVDDSQLPKDRFSAERLKGVDSTLKIQPAKLEDSAVYLCASSLASGIYNEQFFGPGTRLTVL.

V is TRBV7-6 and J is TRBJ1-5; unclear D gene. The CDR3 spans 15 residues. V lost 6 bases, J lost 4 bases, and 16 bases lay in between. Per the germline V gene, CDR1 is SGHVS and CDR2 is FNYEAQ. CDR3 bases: TGTGCCAGCAGTTTACAAGCCGATCGGAATCAGCCCCAGCATTTT. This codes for CASSLQADRNQPQHF.

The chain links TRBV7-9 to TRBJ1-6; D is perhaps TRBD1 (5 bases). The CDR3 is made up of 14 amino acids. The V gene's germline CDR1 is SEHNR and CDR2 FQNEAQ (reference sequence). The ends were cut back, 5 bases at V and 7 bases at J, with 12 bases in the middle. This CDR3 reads CASSGWGENSPLHF. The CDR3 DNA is TGTGCCAGCAGCGGGTGGGGGGAAAATTCACCCCTCCACTTT.

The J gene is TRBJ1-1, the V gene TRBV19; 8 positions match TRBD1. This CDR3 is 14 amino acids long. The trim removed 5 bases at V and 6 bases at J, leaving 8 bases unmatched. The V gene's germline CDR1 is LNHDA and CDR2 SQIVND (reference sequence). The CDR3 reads CASSPWTGSAEAFF. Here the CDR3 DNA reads TGTGCCAGTAGTCCTTGGACAGGGAGCGCTGAAGCTTTCTTT.

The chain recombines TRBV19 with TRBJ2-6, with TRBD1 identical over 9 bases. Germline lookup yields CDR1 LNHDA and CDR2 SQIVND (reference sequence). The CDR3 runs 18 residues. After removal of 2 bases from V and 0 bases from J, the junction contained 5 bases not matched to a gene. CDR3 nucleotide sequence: TGTGCCAGTAGTATATTTCGGGACAGGGACTCTGGGGCCAACGTCCTGACTTTC. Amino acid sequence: CASSIFRDRDSGANVLTF.

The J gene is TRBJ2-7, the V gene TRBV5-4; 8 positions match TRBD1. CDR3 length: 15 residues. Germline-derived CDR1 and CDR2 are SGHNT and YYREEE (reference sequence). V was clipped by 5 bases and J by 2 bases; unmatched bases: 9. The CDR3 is CASRRGQERTYEQYF. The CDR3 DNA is TGTGCCAGCAGACGGGGACAGGAGAGGACCTACGAGCAGTACTTC. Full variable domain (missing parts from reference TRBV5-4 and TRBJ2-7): ETGVTQSPTHLIKTRGQQVTLRCSSQSGHNTVSWYQQALGQGPQFIFQYYREEENGRGNFPPRFSGLQFPNYSSELNVNALELDDSALYLCASRRGQERTYEQYFGPGTRLTVT.

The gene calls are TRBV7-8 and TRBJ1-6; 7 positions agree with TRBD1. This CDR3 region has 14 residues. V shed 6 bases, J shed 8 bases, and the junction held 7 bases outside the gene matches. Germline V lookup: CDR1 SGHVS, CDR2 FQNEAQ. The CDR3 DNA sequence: TGTGCCAGCAGACAGGGGAGGTCGGATTCACCCCTCCACTTT. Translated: CASRQGRSDSPLHF.

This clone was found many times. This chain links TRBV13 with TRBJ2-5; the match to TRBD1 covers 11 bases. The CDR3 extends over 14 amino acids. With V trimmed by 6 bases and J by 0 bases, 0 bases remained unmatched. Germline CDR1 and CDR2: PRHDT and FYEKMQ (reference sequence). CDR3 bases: TGTGCCAGCAGGGGACAGGGGGACCAAGAGACCCAGTACTTC. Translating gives CASRGQGDQETQYF.

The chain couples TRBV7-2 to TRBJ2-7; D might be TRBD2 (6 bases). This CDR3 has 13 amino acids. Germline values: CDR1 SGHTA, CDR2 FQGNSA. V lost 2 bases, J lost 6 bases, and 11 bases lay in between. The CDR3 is CASSLLVGSEQYF. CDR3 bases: TGTGCCAGCAGCTTACTGGTCGGGAGCGAGCAGTACTTC.

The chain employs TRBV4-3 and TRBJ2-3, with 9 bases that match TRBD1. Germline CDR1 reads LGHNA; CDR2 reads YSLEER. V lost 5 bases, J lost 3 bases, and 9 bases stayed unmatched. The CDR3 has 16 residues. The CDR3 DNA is TGCGCCAGCAGCAAACGGACAGGGGTATCAACAGATACGCAGTATTTT. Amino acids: CASSKRTGVSTDTQYF.

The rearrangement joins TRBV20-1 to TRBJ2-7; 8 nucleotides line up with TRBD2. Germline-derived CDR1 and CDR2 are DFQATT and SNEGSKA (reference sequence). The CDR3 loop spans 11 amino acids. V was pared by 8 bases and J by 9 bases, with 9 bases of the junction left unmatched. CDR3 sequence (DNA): TGCAGTCTATACGGGACTAGTATGCAGTACTTC. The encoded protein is CSLYGTSMQYF.

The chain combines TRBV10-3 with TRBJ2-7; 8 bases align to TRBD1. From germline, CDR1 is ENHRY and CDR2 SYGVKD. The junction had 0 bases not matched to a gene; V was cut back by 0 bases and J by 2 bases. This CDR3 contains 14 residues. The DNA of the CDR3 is TGTGCCATCAGTGAGTCGACAGGGGCCTACGAGCAGTACTTC. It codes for CAISESTGAYEQYF.

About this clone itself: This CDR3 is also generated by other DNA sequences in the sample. DNA of the CDR3: TGTGCCAGCAGCTTAGGTCGGGGGGCCTACAATGAGCAGTTCTTC. Protein: CASSLGRGAYNEQFF. The chain carries TRBV7-2 and TRBJ2-1, with TRBD2 matching over 7 bases. CDR3 size: 15 residues. In germline, CDR1 is SGHTA, CDR2 FQGNSA. Germline trimming cut 1 base from V and 2 bases from J; bases unmatched to any gene: 2.